The rows below give T cell receptor beta chains drawn from one sample of a study of T cell repertoires in cytomegalovirus infection. TCRdb reprocessed the reads with MiXCR, giving one entry per CDR3 protein. This sample carries around 240,000 distinct CDR3 sequences, roughly 22% of them seen once, and the ten largest clones take roughly 18%. The sequenced material came from CD8+ T cells from PBMCs. Receptors were obtained from a human donor in good health (CMV status not recorded). Some clones in this sample may be carry-over from other donors' samples. Each CDR3 is given with its conserved first and last residue. The order of the fields is J gene, D gene, clone size, V gene, CDR3 protein, CDR3 DNA. The D gene is left open where the match is weak. Size is omitted from some rows. Given values are once, few, many or a class for expanded clones.

TRBJ2-5	-	many	TRBV7-9	CASSRQEEETQYF	TGTGCCAGCAGTAGACAGGAAGAAGAGACCCAGTACTTC
TRBJ2-3	TRBD2	-	TRBV2	CASSVSRLATDTQYF	TGTGCCAGCAGTGTGTCGAGACTAGCCACAGATACGCAGTATTTT
TRBJ2-5	-	few	TRBV2	CASSEASPETQYF	TGTGCCAGCAGTGAAGCTAGCCCAGAGACCCAGTACTTC
TRBJ1-1	-	many	TRBV19	CASSVDSPTEAFF	TGTGCCAGTAGTGTGGACAGTCCCACTGAAGCTTTCTTT
TRBJ2-3	TRBD2	few	TRBV3-1	CASSSGLAVTDTQYF	TGTGCCAGCAGTTCCGGACTAGCGGTAACAGATACGCAGTATTTT
TRBJ2-7	-	-	TRBV7-6	CASSTERGHGPYEQYF	TGTGCCAGCAGCACCGAAAGGGGCCACGGGCCCTACGAGCAGTACTTC
TRBJ2-3	-	-	TRBV11-2	CASSFGGGAFADTQYF	TGTGCCAGCAGCTTTGGGGGGGGCGCTTTCGCAGATACGCAGTATTTT
TRBJ2-1	-	many	TRBV7-6	CASSLVGLAARDEQFF	TGTGCCAGCAGCTTAGTAGGTCTAGCCGCTCGGGATGAGCAGTTCTTC
TRBJ2-7	TRBD1	once	TRBV4-1	CASSQGQGLRVQYF	TGCGCCAGCAGCCAAGGACAGGGTCTCCGAGTGCAGTACTTC
TRBJ1-1	-	many	TRBV12-3/TRBV12-4	CASNKGRESFF	TGTGCCAGCAATAAAGGGAGGGAGTCTTTCTTT
TRBJ1-2	TRBD1	many	TRBV7-6	CASSYGTERIFSDGYTF	TGTGCCAGCAGCTATGGGACAGAAAGAATTTTTTCGGATGGCTACACCTTC
TRBJ1-5	-	-	TRBV20-1	CSAREVRNQPQHF	TGCAGTGCTAGAGAGGTCAGAAATCAGCCCCAGCATTTT
TRBJ2-3	TRBD2	-	TRBV19	CASTDGTSGSDTQYF	TGTGCCAGCACCGACGGGACTAGCGGGTCCGATACGCAGTATTTT
TRBJ2-2	-	-	TRBV28	CASTRDLFRAGDTGELFF	TGTGCCAGCACTCGAGATTTATTCCGGGCAGGGGACACCGGGGAGCTGTTTTTT
TRBJ2-3	-	many	TRBV28	CASSLGLTSSTDTQYF	TGTGCCAGCAGTTTGGGTCTCACTAGCAGCACAGATACGCAGTATTTT
TRBJ2-1	-	many	TRBV6-1	CASSERTVYNEQFF	TGTGCCAGCAGTGAACGGACAGTTTACAATGAGCAGTTCTTC
TRBJ2-2	-	few	TRBV2	CASRGLEAGTGELFF	TGTGCCAGCAGGGGACTGGAGGCGGGCACCGGGGAGCTGTTTTTT
TRBJ2-5	-	many	TRBV28	CASSFPGRETQYF	TGTGCCAGCAGTTTCCCGGGTCGAGAGACCCAGTACTTC
TRBJ1-5	TRBD1	-	TRBV20-1	CSARALDRLNQPQHF	TGCAGTGCTAGAGCCCTGGACAGGCTCAATCAGCCCCAGCATTTT
TRBJ2-1	-	many	TRBV11-3	CASSPSGDNEQFF	TGTGCCAGCAGCCCATCTGGGGACAATGAGCAGTTCTTC